Below, one T cell receptor beta chain is given with its context. Its matching antigen is unknown. Sequencing used immunoSEQ multiplex PCR; TCRdb keeps in-frame clones, though not all of them. The sample carries 30,000 to 40,000 clones, roughly 80% recorded once. The germline V gene has CDR1 SNHLY and CDR2 FYNNEI. This CDR3 has 15 residues. V lost 2 bases to trimming and J lost 8 bases, with 13 bases between them. The sort gate was single viable CD3+CD4+CD8-CD45RO+ cells for memory CD4+ T cells. The data were taken from a study of memory CD4+ T cells and cytomegalovirus serostatus. Study findings and constraints: Of 150 to 200 reported CMV TCRbeta sequences, roughly 70 were found in memory CD4+ repertoires.

The sequencing input was memory CD4+ T cells from blood. J is TRBJ1-6 and V is TRBV2; D is possibly TRBD1 (5 bases). The sequence came from an adult in good health and CMV-seronegative. The CDR3 loop is CASSETREEDSPLHF. The CDR3 bases are TGTGCCAGCAGTGAAACCAGGGAAGAGGATTCACCCCTCCACTTT.